This is a list of T cell receptor beta chains from one sample in a study of beta chain features in type 1 diabetes. The repertoire was sequenced with immunoSEQ multiplex PCR; TCRdb's copy has only in-frame clones and lacks some. The repertoire holds some 350,000 clones, with around 10% as singletons. Input material: central memory CD4+ T cells from blood. The receptor set was obtained from a man aged 25-40 years with type 1 diabetes. CDR3s include the opening cysteine and the closing phenylalanine or tryptophan. The order of the fields is J gene, clone size, D gene, V gene, CDR3 protein, CDR3 DNA. A D gene is named only where the DNA matches it firmly. Not every row has a clone size; where given, it reads once, few, many or a size class.

J: TRBJ2-4; size: many; D: TRBD1; V: TRBV5-1; CDR3: CASSTPDRVAKNIQYF; DNA: TGCGCCAGCAGCACACCGGACAGGGTAGCCAAAAACATTCAGTACTTC
J: TRBJ2-5; size: few; D: -; V: TRBV6-1; CDR3: CASTMRGVETQYF; DNA: TGTGCCAGCACCATGAGGGGTGTGGAGACCCAGTACTTC
J: TRBJ2-7; size: -; D: TRBD1; V: TRBV5-1; CDR3: CASSPHQGVGEQYF; DNA: TGCGCCAGCAGCCCGCATCAGGGGGTTGGGGAGCAGTACTTC
J: TRBJ2-5; size: -; D: TRBD2; V: TRBV7-2; CDR3: CASSVAGGRETQYF; DNA: TGTGCCAGCAGCGTAGCGGGAGGGAGGGAGACCCAGTACTTC
J: TRBJ2-4; size: -; D: -; V: TRBV6-5; CDR3: CASSPTENIQYF; DNA: TGTGCCAGCAGCCCGACAGAAAACATTCAGTACTTC
J: TRBJ2-5; size: -; D: TRBD2; V: TRBV7-2; CDR3: CASSSSGTSRETQYF; DNA: TGTGCCAGCAGCTCATCCGGGACTAGTCGAGAGACCCAGTACTTC
J: TRBJ2-3; size: -; D: -; V: TRBV7-3; CDR3: CASSSLAQRTGADTQYF; DNA: TGCGCCAGCAGCAGCCTCGCCCAGCGGACCGGGGCAGATACGCAGTATTTT
J: TRBJ2-2; size: -; D: TRBD1; V: TRBV7-9; CDR3: CASSSPTGGDTGELFF; DNA: TGTGCCAGCAGCTCTCCGACAGGGGGGGACACCGGGGAGCTGTTTTTT
J: TRBJ2-7; size: few; D: -; V: TRBV5-5; CDR3: CASSLTGNSYEQYF; DNA: TGTGCCAGCAGCCTAACAGGGAACTCCTACGAGCAGTACTTC
J: TRBJ1-1; size: -; D: -; V: TRBV10-1; CDR3: CASGTGGSRNTEAFF; DNA: TGCGCCAGCGGAACGGGGGGCAGTCGGAACACTGAAGCTTTCTTT
J: TRBJ1-2; size: -; D: -; V: TRBV19; CDR3: CASSGTKDYGYTF; DNA: TGTGCCAGTAGCGGTACCAAGGACTATGGCTACACCTTC
J: TRBJ1-3; size: many; D: -; V: TRBV18; CDR3: CASSYQARNTIYF; DNA: TGTGCCAGCTCATATCAGGCAAGAAACACCATATATTTT
J: TRBJ1-5; size: many; D: -; V: TRBV29-1; CDR3: CSVAWQSNQPQHF; DNA: TGCAGCGTTGCTTGGCAGAGCAATCAGCCCCAGCATTTT
J: TRBJ2-7; size: few; D: TRBD1; V: TRBV7-2; CDR3: CASSLTGGYEQYF; DNA: TGTGCCAGCAGCTTAACAGGGGGCTACGAGCAGTACTTC
J: TRBJ2-5; size: -; D: -; V: TRBV7-2; CDR3: CASPAGRDQETQYF; DNA: TGTGCCAGCCCCGCGGGGCGGGACCAAGAGACCCAGTACTTC
J: TRBJ2-1; size: -; D: TRBD2; V: TRBV28; CDR3: CASSHPGLGVNEQFF; DNA: TGTGCCAGCAGTCACCCGGGACTAGGGGTGAATGAGCAGTTCTTC
J: TRBJ1-5; size: few; D: -; V: TRBV5-6; CDR3: CASSFGGGRPQHF; DNA: TGTGCCAGCAGCTTCGGAGGGGGTCGGCCCCAGCATTTT
J: TRBJ2-7; size: many; D: TRBD2; V: TRBV7-9; CDR3: CASSAPGLAGVSSYEQYF; DNA: TGTGCCAGCAGCGCCCCGGGACTAGCGGGAGTAAGCTCCTACGAGCAGTACTTC
J: TRBJ1-2; size: -; D: TRBD1; V: TRBV5-4; CDR3: CASSTEGAYGYTF; DNA: TGTGCCAGCAGCACCGAGGGGGCGTATGGCTACACCTTC
J: TRBJ2-5; size: once; D: -; V: TRBV5-1; CDR3: CASSLTGPQETQYF; DNA: TGCGCCAGCAGCTTAACCGGGCCCCAAGAGACCCAGTACTTC
J: TRBJ2-7; size: -; D: -; V: TRBV23-1; CDR3: CASEGESYEQYF; DNA: TGCGCCAGCGAAGGCGAATCCTACGAGCAGTACTTC
J: TRBJ2-1; size: few; D: -; V: TRBV5-1; CDR3: CASSLTGGSYNEQFF; DNA: TGCGCCAGCAGCTTAACCGGGGGCTCCTACAATGAGCAGTTCTTC
J: TRBJ1-2; size: -; D: -; V: TRBV19; CDR3: CASSILAGDAFGYTF; DNA: TGTGCCAGTAGTATCTTGGCAGGGGACGCCTTTGGCTACACCTTC
J: TRBJ2-3; size: -; D: TRBD2; V: TRBV7-6; CDR3: CASTAGLAGGTDTQYF; DNA: TGTGCCAGCACCGCGGGACTAGCGGGGGGCACAGATACGCAGTATTTT
J: TRBJ1-1; size: few; D: -; V: TRBV18; CDR3: CASSFDLNTEAFF; DNA: TGTGCCAGCTCATTCGACCTGAACACTGAAGCTTTCTTT
J: TRBJ2-5; size: -; D: TRBD1; V: TRBV28; CDR3: CASSKQGTLRTQYF; DNA: TGTGCCAGCAGTAAACAGGGGACCTTGAGGACCCAGTACTTC
J: TRBJ1-4; size: few; D: -; V: TRBV2; CDR3: CASSVNVAGEKLFF; DNA: TGTGCCAGCAGTGTGAATGTTGCGGGGGAAAAACTGTTTTTT
J: TRBJ2-2; size: few; D: TRBD1; V: TRBV5-1; CDR3: CASSLGAQGARTGELFF; DNA: TGCGCCAGCAGCTTGGGAGCACAGGGGGCGAGGACCGGGGAGCTGTTTTTT
J: TRBJ1-5; size: few; D: -; V: TRBV29-1; CDR3: CSASGASYSNQPQHF; DNA: TGCAGCGCTTCCGGGGCCTCTTATAGCAATCAGCCCCAGCATTTT
J: TRBJ2-2; size: -; D: -; V: TRBV23-1; CDR3: CASSQTGVNTGELFF; DNA: TGCGCCAGCAGCCAGACAGGTGTCAACACCGGGGAGCTGTTTTTT
J: TRBJ2-7; size: -; D: -; V: TRBV6-5; CDR3: CASSSSGGQVYEQYF; DNA: TGTGCCAGCAGTTCCTCGGGGGGACAGGTATACGAGCAGTACTTC
J: TRBJ1-2; size: -; D: -; V: TRBV11-3; CDR3: CASSPRQGDGYTF; DNA: TGTGCCAGCAGCCCCCGACAAGGGGACGGCTACACCTTC
J: TRBJ2-1; size: many; D: -; V: TRBV19; CDR3: CASSIRDQNEQFF; DNA: TGTGCCAGTAGTATACGGGATCAGAATGAGCAGTTCTTC
J: TRBJ2-1; size: few; D: -; V: TRBV4-2; CDR3: CASSQALENERQFF; DNA: TGTGCCAGCAGCCAAGCCCTCGAAAATGAAAGGCAGTTCTTC
J: TRBJ1-4; size: many; D: TRBD1; V: TRBV18; CDR3: CASSRDRGEKLFF; DNA: TGTGCCAGCTCACGGGACAGGGGTGAAAAACTGTTTTTT
J: TRBJ2-5; size: -; D: -; V: TRBV11-3; CDR3: CASSFGQGQAETQYF; DNA: TGTGCCAGCAGCTTTGGTCAGGGGCAGGCAGAGACCCAGTACTTC
J: TRBJ1-1; size: few; D: -; V: TRBV19; CDR3: CASSNQGMNTEAFF; DNA: TGTGCCAGTAGTAATCAGGGCATGAACACTGAAGCTTTCTTT
J: TRBJ2-5; size: few; D: TRBD1; V: TRBV4-2; CDR3: CASSQGYRGQETQYF; DNA: TGTGCCAGCAGCCAAGGGTACAGGGGCCAAGAGACCCAGTACTTC
J: TRBJ2-2; size: many; D: -; V: TRBV20-1; CDR3: CSALGGGELFF; DNA: TGCAGTGCCCTAGGGGGCGGGGAGCTGTTTTTT
J: TRBJ2-5; size: few; D: -; V: TRBV14; CDR3: CASSQLGGKTQYF; DNA: TGTGCCAGCAGCCAACTCGGCGGTAAGACCCAGTACTTC
J: TRBJ2-2; size: -; D: -; V: TRBV9; CDR3: CASSTRPWTGELFF; DNA: TGTGCCAGCAGCACCCGGCCATGGACCGGGGAGCTGTTTTTT
J: TRBJ1-5; size: -; D: -; V: TRBV19; CDR3: CASSTMGGNQPQHF; DNA: TGTGCCAGTAGTACTATGGGAGGCAATCAGCCCCAGCATTTT
J: TRBJ2-7; size: few; D: TRBD2; V: TRBV13; CDR3: CASSSLSGREYEQYF; DNA: TGTGCCAGCAGCTCCCTTAGCGGGAGGGAGTACGAGCAGTACTTC
J: TRBJ2-1; size: -; D: -; V: TRBV7-2; CDR3: CASSLAGWRSYNEQFF; DNA: TGTGCCAGCAGCTTAGCGGGTTGGCGGTCCTACAATGAGCAGTTCTTC
J: TRBJ1-4; size: -; D: -; V: TRBV4-1; CDR3: CASSQGAGESKKLFF; DNA: TGCGCCAGCAGCCAAGGGGCAGGGGAGAGTAAAAAACTGTTTTTT
J: TRBJ2-7; size: few; D: TRBD1; V: TRBV5-6; CDR3: CASRSGGAGTQYF; DNA: TGTGCCAGCAGATCAGGGGGCGCGGGTACTCAGTACTTC
J: TRBJ2-2; size: -; D: -; V: TRBV7-3; CDR3: CASSPAGLNTGELFF; DNA: TGTGCCAGCAGCCCAGCCGGGCTGAACACCGGGGAGCTGTTTTTT
J: TRBJ2-7; size: many; D: -; V: TRBV6-6; CDR3: CASSYLDSSYEQYF; DNA: TGTGCCAGCAGTTACCTCGACAGCTCCTACGAGCAGTACTTC
J: TRBJ1-2; size: few; D: -; V: TRBV5-4; CDR3: CASSGNYGYTF; DNA: TGTGCCAGCAGCGGTAACTATGGCTACACCTTC
J: TRBJ2-6; size: -; D: -; V: TRBV19; CDR3: CASSTLRGLRSGANVLTF; DNA: TGTGCCAGTAGTACCCTCAGGGGTTTACGTTCTGGGGCCAACGTCCTGACTTTC
J: TRBJ2-4; size: -; D: -; V: TRBV15; CDR3: CATSRDPPRESERNIQYF; DNA: TGTGCCACCAGCAGAGATCCCCCCCGGGAGTCGGAGAGAAACATTCAGTACTTC
J: TRBJ2-1; size: -; D: TRBD2; V: TRBV15; CDR3: CATSRGLAGTYNEQFF; DNA: TGTGCCACCAGCAGAGGACTAGCGGGCACCTACAATGAGCAGTTCTTC
J: TRBJ2-1; size: many; D: TRBD2; V: TRBV19; CDR3: CATTGLAGALLGEQFF; DNA: TGTGCCACAACCGGACTAGCGGGAGCCCTTCTTGGTGAGCAGTTCTTC
J: TRBJ1-1; size: -; D: -; V: TRBV11-3; CDR3: CASSRGGVAFF; DNA: TGTGCCAGCAGCCGCGGGGGAGTAGCTTTCTTT
J: TRBJ2-7; size: -; D: -; V: TRBV2; CDR3: CASRQGIYEQYF; DNA: TGTGCCAGCCGTCAGGGTATCTACGAGCAGTACTTC